The TCR beta chain under discussion was sequenced for a study of OX40 agonist ivuxolimab in advanced cancers. The overall study: Cancers in dose escalation were hepatocellular, melanoma, renal cell and head and neck.

With 0 bases removed from V and 4 bases from J, the gap between germline ends came to 10 bases. CDR1 is SGHTS and CDR2 is YDEGEE in the germline V gene. The CDR3 is 14 residues long. Study outcomes and limitations: Researchers report that CD8+ T cells had, on average, more expanded clones than CD4+.

Sequencing was performed with immunoSEQ multiplex PCR; in TCRdb, only in-frame clones are kept and a portion is missing. The data show approximately 23,000 clones, roughly 81% seen once. Remarks on this clone: Its antigen is unidentified.

This specimen consisted of CD4+ or CD8+ T cells sorted from blood, obtained in a trial of the OX40 agonist ivuxolimab. V is TRBV5-8 and J is TRBJ2-5, with D possibly TRBD1 on 5 matching bases. This receptor was identified in an adult with an advanced solid tumor such as melanoma, head and neck, liver or kidney cancer. The CDR3 reads CASSLAAGLETQYF. In DNA form, the CDR3 reads TGTGCCAGCAGCTTGGCGGCAGGGTTAGAGACCCAGTACTTC.